This TCR beta chain was recorded in a study of PD-L1 blockade in urothelial cancer. Clones were sequenced by immunoSEQ multiplex PCR, and TCRdb holds only the in-frame ones, with some missing. Of some 84,000 clones listed, about four fifths are singletons. The CDR3 runs 16 residues. The V gene lost 0 bases and the J gene lost 1 base, with 12 bases spanning the gap. Germline-derived CDR1 and CDR2 are LGHNA and YSLEER. This clone was recorded once. V gene TRBV4-3 combines with J gene TRBJ1-1; D not resolved. The source is a man between 65 and 80 years old with urothelial cancer. The sequencing here drew on PBMCs, taken around atezolizumab (anti-PD-L1) treatment. CDR3 protein: CASSQDLGAGNTEAFF. DNA for the CDR3: TGCGCCAGCAGCCAAGATCTCGGCGCAGGGAACACTGAAGCTTTCTTT.